This TCR beta chain emerged from a study of blood T cell repertoires in COVID-19. Looking at the study overall: The samples span acute and convalescent COVID-19 from the United States, Italy and Spain. T cells, B-cell-depleted T cells, or PBMCs provided the cDNA or gDNA that served as material.

V lost 0 bases, J lost 0 bases, and 15 bases lay in between. The V gene's germline CDR1 is MNHNS and CDR2 SASEGT. This CDR3 has 18 residues. In the authors' methods: Amplification of reference gene primers was used by the study to estimate nucleated cell counts. TCRdb's copy holds only in-frame clones and misses some; the assay was immunoSEQ multiplex PCR. V, J and clone size reflect that table, while D and trimming were determined from the DNA. Counted here are approximately 220,000 clones, about four fifths occurring once; the ten biggest clones make up roughly 4.7%. This clone came up a few times. The sequencing input was peripheral blood. The sequence was obtained from a woman between 65 and 79 years old with acute or convalescent COVID-19. The chain links TRBV6-1 to TRBJ1-3, with D unclear. In DNA, the CDR3 is TGTGCCAGCAGTGAAGCGAGAAAACCCCTAACCTCTGGAAACACCATATATTTT. It specifies CASSEARKPLTSGNTIYF.